Detailed here is one TCR beta chain. This sample was included in a study of blood T cell repertoires in COVID-19. Per germline, CDR1 MDHEN and CDR2 SYDVKM. The CDR3 has 14 residues. V dropped 6 bases and J dropped 5 bases, with 16 bases sitting between them. Measured with immunoSEQ multiplex PCR; TCRdb has only the in-frame clones, and not every one. The sample lists 250,000 or so clones; 86% were seen once. The chain combines TRBV28 with TRBJ1-2, with D perhaps TRBD1 (6 bases). This receptor was obtained from a man between 60 and 70 years old with acute or convalescent COVID-19. Material: peripheral blood. The CDR3 coding sequence is TGTGCCAGCAGCCGCCGGGACACCATTTATGGCTACACCTTC. It translates to CASSRRDTIYGYTF.